Following are 30 T cell receptor beta chains from one sample sequenced in a study of blood T cell repertoires in COVID-19. Using immunoSEQ multiplex PCR, the repertoire was profiled, and TCRdb retains in-frame clones only, with some absent. The sample contains about 140,000 clones, 87% of which appear only once. What was sequenced was PBMCs or T cells enriched from blood (not recorded which). All receptors derive from a man between 60 and 75 years old who had recovered from COVID-19.

The rearrangement links TRBV6-5 to TRBJ1-3; D is unresolved. The V gene lost 8 bases and the J gene lost 0 bases, with 8 bases spanning the gap. The V gene's germline CDR1 is MNHEY and CDR2 SVGAGI. This CDR3 is 13 amino acids long. Here the CDR3 DNA reads TGTGCCAGCTTTTGGAGCTCTGGAAACACCATATATTTT. This translates into CASFWSSGNTIYF.

This clone was picked up a small number of times. The chain has TRBV4-1 and TRBJ1-6, with D unresolved. The V end was cut by 5 bases, the J end by 7 bases, with 12 bases between. This CDR3 has 14 amino acids. Germline V gene sequence: CDR1 MGHRA, CDR2 YSYEKL. CDR3 nucleotide sequence: TGCGCCAGCAGCGAATTAAGCCTCAATTCACCCCTCCACTTT. This gives the protein CASSELSLNSPLHF.

This sequence joins TRBV7-8 and TRBJ2-1; unclear D gene. Germline V gene data show CDR1 as SGHVS and CDR2 as FQNEAQ. This CDR3 has 16 amino acids. Between the trimmed V and J ends, which lost 5 bases and 0 bases, there was a span of 14 bases. CDR3 nucleotide sequence: TGTGCCAGCAGCGCATGGCGGTCCAGCTCCTACAATGAGCAGTTCTTC. Encoded protein: CASSAWRSSSYNEQFF.

J is TRBJ1-5 and V is TRBV6-5; no firm D call. Trimming removed 2 bases from V and 5 bases from J, with 13 bases in between. This CDR3 contains 15 residues. Germline V lookup: CDR1 MNHEY, CDR2 SVGAGI. CDR3 residues: CASSYRGPPDQPQHF. The CDR3, as DNA: TGTGCCAGCAGTTACCGAGGTCCCCCCGATCAGCCCCAGCATTTT.

The V gene is TRBV12-3 or TRBV12-4, the J gene TRBJ2-2; D uncertain. The CDR3 is 11 residues long. Trimming took off 6 bases at V and 8 bases at J, with 7 bases between the two ends. In nucleotides, the CDR3 is TGTGCCAGCAGCTTCCCTGGGGAGCTGTTTTTT. This gives the protein CASSFPGELFF.

The gene calls are TRBV18 and TRBJ2-1; 9 bases line up with TRBD1. Germline lookup yields CDR1 KGHSH and CDR2 LQKENI. V lost 4 bases and J lost 6; bases outside the gene matches: 10. The CDR3 is 16 residues long. This CDR3 reads CASSHRPGQGANEQFF. The CDR3 coding sequence is TGTGCCAGCTCACACCGGCCGGGACAGGGAGCCAATGAGCAGTTCTTC.

The chain joins TRBV18 to TRBJ1-6; D possibly corresponds to TRBD1 (6 bases). The V gene lost 6 bases and the J gene lost 11 bases, with 17 bases spanning the gap. The CDR3 totals 14 residues. In germline, CDR1 is KGHSH, CDR2 LQKENI. The CDR3 protein is CASSPAGALPPLHF. The CDR3 DNA reads as TGTGCCAGCTCCCCGGCGGGGGCTCTGCCACCCCTCCACTTT.

This chain links TRBV7-2 with TRBJ2-1; 12 bases match TRBD2. The V segment lost 5 bases and the J segment 10 bases; nucleotides outside the gene matches: 9. Germline assignment: CDR1 SGHTA and CDR2 FQGNSA. The CDR3 consists of 15 residues. As DNA, the CDR3 is TGTGCCAGCAGCCCCCGGATCCTAGCGGGAGGGGAGCAGTTCTTC. Residues: CASSPRILAGGEQFF.

The V and J genes are TRBV7-3 and TRBJ2-3; D may be TRBD1 (6 bases). The CDR3 covers 12 residues. Trimming pared 2 bases from V and 10 bases from J, leaving 10 bases between. CDR1 and CDR2 from the germline V gene are SGHTA and FQGTGA. The DNA for the CDR3 is TGTGCCAGCAGCTTAGGGGGCCAGGCGCAGTATTTT. Its translation is CASSLGGQAQYF. Full variable domain (outside the CDR3, taken from reference TRBV7-3 and TRBJ2-3): GAGVSQTPSNKVTEKGKYVELRCDPISGHTALYWYRQSLGQGPEFLIYFQGTGAADDSGLPNDRFFAVRPEGSVSTLKIQRTERGDSAVYLCASSLGGQAQYFGPGTRLTVL.

V gene TRBV2 combines with J gene TRBJ1-1; a weak D match, TRBD1 (6 bases). The CDR3 contains 13 residues. Trimming cost V 5 bases and J 2 bases, with 9 bases left between them. Germline lookup yields CDR1 SNHLY and CDR2 FYNNEI. The chain's CDR3 is CASSKDSNTEAFF. The CDR3 DNA follows: TGTGCCAGCAGTAAGGACAGTAACACTGAAGCTTTCTTT.

The chain joins TRBV2 to TRBJ2-7; 8 bases align to TRBD1. The CDR3 consists of 15 residues. V was clipped by 6 bases and J by 4 bases; unmatched bases: 11. Germline CDR1 SNHLY, CDR2 FYNNEI. The CDR3 bases are TGTGCCAGCAGCCCAGGCAGGGGGCATTCGTACGAGCAGTACTTC. Its translation: CASSPGRGHSYEQYF.

The V and J genes are TRBV5-7 and TRBJ1-2, with D perhaps matching TRBD1 (6 bases). TRBV5-7 is designated an ORF whose function remains uncertain. The V and J ends lost 3 bases and 2 bases respectively, with 17 bases between them. This CDR3 has 16 residues. Here the CDR3 reads CASSCTQGTMNYGYTF. The CDR3 DNA follows: TGTGCCAGCAGCTGCACACAGGGTACGATGAACTATGGCTACACCTTC.

This clone was observed a few times. The chain joins TRBV30 to TRBJ1-6; no firm D call. This CDR3 comprises 13 residues. Trimming stripped 2 bases from V and 7 bases from J, with 9 bases between. Germline lookup yields CDR1 GTSNPN and CDR2 SVGIG (reference sequence). CDR3 residues: CAWSPGGNSPLHF. As DNA, the CDR3 is TGTGCCTGGAGTCCAGGTGGGAATTCACCCCTCCACTTT.

This clone was observed once. The J gene is TRBJ2-1, the V gene TRBV9, with 7 bases fitting TRBD1. Germline values: CDR1 SGDLS, CDR2 YYNGEE. V dropped 0 bases and J dropped 9; count of bases not matched to a gene: 6. This CDR3 contains 14 residues. The CDR3 nucleotides read TGTGCCAGCAGCGTAGTTACAGGGGAAGGTGAGCAGTTCTTC. Translation gives CASSVVTGEGEQFF.

CDR3: CAWSVGAEAFF. In DNA, the CDR3 is TGTGCCTGGAGTGTCGGGGCTGAAGCTTTCTTT. The chain uses TRBV30 and TRBJ1-1; D remains unclear. The V gene lost 0 bases and the J gene lost 6 bases, with 5 bases spanning the gap. The CDR3 has 11 residues. Germline V gene data show CDR1 as GTSNPN and CDR2 as SVGIG (reference sequence).

This clone was recorded once. The chain employs TRBV12-3 or TRBV12-4 and TRBJ1-1, with TRBD1 matching 9 bases. The CDR3 runs to 12 residues. V was pared by 4 bases and J by 10 bases, with 4 bases of the junction left unmatched. CDR3 sequence: CASSSNRGRAFF. DNA of the CDR3: TGTGCCAGCAGTTCCAACAGGGGGCGAGCTTTCTTT.

V and J are TRBV3-1 (or the pseudogene TRBV3-2) and TRBJ1-5; maybe TRBD1 (5 bases). The CDR3 loop spans 15 amino acids. Germline lookup yields CDR1 LGHDT and CDR2 YNNKEL (reference sequence). V shed 1 base and J shed 7 bases, with 14 bases lying between them. The chain's CDR3 is CASSQAWPGQQPQHF. Here the CDR3 DNA reads TGTGCCAGCAGCCAAGCTTGGCCAGGGCAGCAGCCCCAGCATTTT.

The chain combines TRBV7-7 with TRBJ2-5, with 9 bases identical to TRBD2. Per germline, CDR1 SSHAT and CDR2 FNYEAQ (reference sequence). V was pared by 2 bases and J by 5 bases, with 0 bases of the junction left unmatched. The CDR3 has 13 amino acids. CDR3 in amino acids: CASSLTSGETQYF. CDR3 coding DNA: TGTGCCAGCAGCTTAACTAGCGGGGAGACCCAGTACTTC.

The V and J genes are TRBV18 and TRBJ2-3; TRBD1 aligns across 8 bases. With 4 bases clipped from V and 0 bases from J, the junction kept 6 bases outside the gene matches. CDR1 is KGHSH, CDR2 LQKENI, per germline. The CDR3 sequence is 16 residues long. The CDR3 nucleotides are TGTGCCAGCTCACAAAGACAGGGGAAAAGCACAGATACGCAGTATTTT. Encoded protein: CASSQRQGKSTDTQYF.

V usage is TRBV7-2 and J usage is TRBJ2-1, with TRBD1 identical over 7 bases. The CDR3 length is 15 residues. J gave up 2 bases and V 1 base, and 2 bases lay outside the gene matches. CDR1 SGHTA and CDR2 FQGNSA come from the germline V gene. The CDR3 DNA is TGTGCCAGCAGCTTAGGAGGGGGCGCCTACAATGAGCAGTTCTTC. It translates to CASSLGGGAYNEQFF.

The chain combines TRBV7-9 with TRBJ2-3, with D possibly TRBD2 on 6 matching bases. From germline, CDR1 is SEHNR and CDR2 FQNEAQ (reference sequence). CDR3 size: 16 residues. The V gene lost 4 bases and the J gene lost 2 bases, with 16 bases spanning the gap. The DNA of the CDR3 is TGTGCCAGCAGCTCCCCCTGGGGAGGCCCCACAGATACGCAGTATTTT. This translates into CASSSPWGGPTDTQYF.

The chain couples TRBV11-3 to TRBJ1-1; 8 bases are shared with TRBD1. V gave up 5 bases and J gave up 4 bases; unmatched junction bases: 6. This CDR3 has 14 residues. The germline V gene has CDR1 SGHNT and CDR2 YENEEA. The CDR3 region has the DNA TGTGCCAGCAGCCAGGGGACAGGATCCACTGAAGCTTTCTTT. Translated, it gives CASSQGTGSTEAFF.

This clone was recorded once. The rearrangement uses TRBV6-6 and TRBJ1-1, with a weak D call TRBD1 (6 bases). The CDR3 consists of 13 residues. CDR1 is MNHNY and CDR2 is SVGAGI in the germline V gene (reference sequence). V was clipped by 8 bases and J by 7 bases, with 17 bases between them. In DNA form, the CDR3 reads TGTGCCAGCCAAGAACAGGGTAGGGGTGAAGCTTTCTTT. This gives the protein CASQEQGRGEAFF.

V is TRBV11-3 and J is TRBJ2-5; no definite D call. The CDR3 loop spans 13 amino acids. Germline CDR1 is SGHNT and CDR2 is YENEEA. The ends were cut back, 2 bases at V and 5 bases at J, with 9 bases in the middle. The CDR3 nucleotides are TGTGCCAGCAGCTTAAGTAGTCGGGAGACCCAGTACTTC. This gives the protein CASSLSSRETQYF. Full variable domain (outside the CDR3, taken from reference TRBV11-3 and TRBJ2-5): EAGVVQSPRYKIIEKKQPVAFWCNPISGHNTLYWYLQNLGQGPELLIRYENEEAVDDSQLPKDRFSAERLKGVDSTLKIQPAELGDSAVYLCASSLSSRETQYFGPGTRLLVL.

The gene calls are TRBV2 and TRBJ1-4; D may be TRBD1 (5 bases). The CDR3 totals 14 residues. The germline CDR1 and CDR2 sequences are SNHLY and FYNNEI. Trimming took 5 bases from V and 4 from J, leaving 11 bases between them. CDR3 sequence reads: CASSRGRGNEKLFF. The CDR3 bases are TGTGCCAGCAGTCGAGGAAGGGGTAATGAAAAACTGTTTTTT.

The J gene is TRBJ2-3, the V gene TRBV11-2; D is undetermined. CDR1 SGHAT and CDR2 FQNNGV come from the germline V gene. V lost 3 bases, J lost 4 bases, and 2 bases lay in between. The CDR3 has 11 residues. CDR3 in DNA: TGTGCCAGCAGCTTCGCAGATACGCAGTATTTT. Residues: CASSFADTQYF. Full variable domain (missing parts from reference TRBV11-2 and TRBJ2-3): EAGVAQSPRYKIIEKRQSVAFWCNPISGHATLYWYQQILGQGPKLLIQFQNNGVVDDSQLPKDRFSAERLKGVDSTLKIQPAKLEDSAVYLCASSFADTQYFGPGTRLTVL.

V and J are TRBV2 and TRBJ2-7, with D maybe TRBD1 (5 bases). V was cut by 5 bases and J by 0 bases, with 14 bases left in between. There are 15 residues in the CDR3. Germline V CDR1 and CDR2: SNHLY, FYNNEI. The CDR3 nucleotides are TGTGCCAGCAGTAGAGGACACGCGAGCTCCTACGAGCAGTACTTC. It encodes CASSRGHASSYEQYF. Variable domain in full (rest from reference TRBV2 and TRBJ2-7): EPEVTQTPSHQVTQMGQEVILRCVPISNHLYFYWYRQILGQKVEFLVSFYNNEISEKSEIFDDQFSVERPDGSNFTLKIRSTKLEDSAMYFCASSRGHASSYEQYFGPGTRLTVT.

This rearrangement joins TRBV6-4 to TRBJ2-1; 12 nucleotides line up with TRBD2. CDR1 and CDR2 (germline): MRHNA, SNTAGT. The J segment lost 8 bases and the V segment lost 6 bases, leaving 5 bases of the junction unmatched. This CDR3 is 14 amino acids long. The CDR3 protein is CASRTSGSSYEQFF. In nucleotides, the CDR3 is TGTGCCAGCAGGACTAGCGGGAGTTCCTATGAGCAGTTCTTC.

V is TRBV30 and J is TRBJ1-1; 7 bases fit TRBD1. Trimming removed 5 bases from V and 11 bases from J; junction bases left unmatched: 8. Germline V gene lookup returns CDR1 GTSNPN and CDR2 SVGIG (reference sequence). The CDR3 loop spans 11 amino acids. The CDR3 DNA reads as TGTGCCTGGGACAGGGCGGGTAGGGCTTTCTTT. It is translated as CAWDRAGRAFF.

This chain connects TRBV28 to TRBJ2-1; 7 bases match TRBD2. Trimming cost V 6 bases and J 3 bases; bases outside gene matches: 8. The CDR3 is 15 residues long. Germline V gene lookup returns CDR1 MDHEN and CDR2 SYDVKM. The CDR3 DNA is TGTGCCAGCAGCCGCCTGGGACTATTCTACAATGAGCAGTTCTTC. This gives the protein CASSRLGLFYNEQFF. Filled out from reference TRBV28 and TRBJ2-1, the complete variable domain reads DVKVTQSSRYLVKRTGEKVFLECVQDMDHENMFWYRQDPGLGLRLIYFSYDVKMKEKGDIPEGYSVSREKKERFSLILESASTNQTSMYLCASSRLGLFYNEQFFGPGTRLTVL.